This TCR beta chain was identified during a study of T cell repertoires in cytomegalovirus infection. Whole-study context: Well-studied HLA-B-restricted epitopes and recently identified HLA-C-restricted epitopes of CMV were both used in the study. TCR beta signatures that were public indicated CMV infection and matching HLA type.

Study conclusions and caveats: The response measured ex vivo was dominated by TCR beta clonotypes (HLA-C-restricted and CMV-specific).

The CDR3 runs to 16 residues. The V segment lost 5 bases and the J segment 5 bases; nucleotides outside the gene matches: 14. Germline CDR1 is MDHEN and CDR2 is SYDVKM. In TCRdb, the reads were re-called with MiXCR into one record per CDR3 protein. Of fewer than 130,000 distinct CDR3 sequences in the sample, less than 55% were seen once. This clonotype showed up many times. Its matching antigen is unknown. The sequenced sample was CD8+ T cells from cultured PBMCs, obtained from culture after CMV antigen stimulation. This clonotype originated in a human donor in good health (CMV status not recorded). Some clones in this sample may be carry-over from other donors' samples. This chain joins TRBV28 and TRBJ2-7; TRBD1 agrees at 8 bases. This chain's CDR3 is CASSPLTGQGPHEQYF. The CDR3 DNA follows: TGTGCCAGCAGTCCACTAACCGGACAGGGACCCCACGAGCAGTACTTC.